Detailed here is one T cell receptor beta chain. Antigen specificity is unknown. This CDR3 is built from 14 residues. CDR1 is LNHDA and CDR2 is SQIVND in the germline V gene (reference sequence). V was trimmed by 3 bases and J by 10 bases, leaving 16 bases between them. With 60 Vbeta and 13 Jbeta primers, the PCR was carried out. In the authors' methods: Counted up in a later analysis, unique TCR beta chains came to about 80 million, with around 11 million shared. Clones were read by immunoSEQ multiplex PCR, and TCRdb kept only the in-frame ones, dropping some. V, J and clone size reflect that table, while D and trimming were determined from the DNA. The sample lists 150,000 or so clones, just under 80% occurring once. The source of the sample is a study of cytomegalovirus exposure and HLA in healthy donors. The study's findings and limits: Later analysis suggested most CMV-associated TCR beta chains were HLA-restricted. Productive rates of about 90% or about 30% were seen for most TCR beta V segments in an earlier analysis. CMV serostatus was the only immune exposure information that was available.

This receptor was obtained from a woman aged 45-65 years in good health and CMV-seropositive. The sequenced material came from PBMCs. J is TRBJ2-1 and V is TRBV19, with D unclear. Here the CDR3 DNA reads TGTGCCAGTAGTATCTCCCTCGTTCCTTTGGAGCAGTTCTTC. This codes for CASSISLVPLEQFF.